These 29 T cell receptor beta chains were all obtained from the same sample, sequenced in a study of CD8 T cells in ankylosing spondylitis. MiXCR, applied by TCRdb to the 5' RACE reads, yields one record per CDR3 protein. The data show about 250,000 distinct CDR3 sequences, roughly a tenth seen once. Sample: blood, either unsorted or a sorted T cell fraction (not recorded which). Receptors originate from a male donor with ankylosing spondylitis or in good health (not recorded which).

This clonotype occurred many times. The rearrangement links TRBV12-3 or TRBV12-4 to TRBJ2-3; 12 positions match TRBD2. The CDR3 has 14 residues. After removal of 5 bases from V and 5 bases from J, the junction contained 2 bases not matched to a gene. The CDR3 bases are TGTGCCAGCAGTCCTAGCGGGGGGGGAGATACGCAGTATTTT. Amino acids: CASSPSGGGDTQYF.

This clonotype has at least ten counts. The V call is TRBV5-1, the J call TRBJ2-7, with a possible D match to TRBD1 (6 bases). Between the trimmed V and J ends, which lost 0 bases and 5 bases, there was a span of 12 bases. CDR1 is SGHRS and CDR2 is YFSETQ in the germline V gene. This CDR3 has 14 amino acids. The CDR3 bases are TGCGCCAGCAGCTTGGGACAGGCTCGCGACGAGCAGTACTTC. Translated: CASSLGQARDEQYF.

This clonotype was counted ten times or more. The chain recombines TRBV2 with TRBJ2-5; 8 positions agree with TRBD2. Germline lookup yields CDR1 SNHLY and CDR2 FYNNEI. The CDR3 covers 15 residues. Unmatched junction bases numbered 9, after V lost 7 bases and J lost 2 bases. The CDR3 region has the DNA TGTGCCAGCACCGAAGTGACTAGCGTTCAAGAGACCCAGTACTTC. As protein: CASTEVTSVQETQYF.

This chain joins TRBV7-2 and TRBJ2-1; possible D gene TRBD2, 5 bases. Germline lookup yields CDR1 SGHTA and CDR2 FQGNSA. The CDR3 runs 16 residues. V lost 0 bases to trimming and J lost 1 base, with 10 bases between them. CDR3 sequence (DNA): TGTGCCAGCAGCTTAGCGGCTAGCCTTTCCTACAATGAGCAGTTCTTC. Translation gives CASSLAASLSYNEQFF. Drawing the rest from reference TRBV7-2 and TRBJ2-1, the complete variable domain is GAGVSQSPSNKVTEKGKDVELRCDPISGHTALYWYRQSLGQGLEFLIYFQGNSAPDKSGLPSDRFSAERTGGSVSTLTIQRTQQEDSAVYLCASSLAASLSYNEQFFGPGTRLTVL.

In its sample, this clonotype was seen many times. This rearrangement joins TRBV30 to TRBJ1-2; D gene ambiguous. CDR3 size: 13 residues. Germline-derived CDR1 and CDR2 are GTSNPN and SVGIG (reference sequence). Trimming cost V 3 bases and J 2 bases, with 10 bases left between them. DNA of the CDR3: TGTGCCTGGAGGACCCCCTCCAACTATGGCTACACCTTC. Amino acids: CAWRTPSNYGYTF.

This clonotype was counted at least ten times. V is TRBV6-2 or TRBV6-3 and J is TRBJ2-2; D call uncertain. The germline V and J ends were trimmed by 7 bases and 3 bases, with 6 bases remaining between them. This CDR3 contains 12 residues. Per the germline V gene, CDR1 is MNHEY and CDR2 is SVGEGT. CDR3 in DNA: TGTGCCAGCAAAAAGGACACCGGGGAGCTGTTTTTT. Its protein product is CASKKDTGELFF.

For this clonotype: Germline and junction disagree at one end, which may indicate a read error. This sequence joins TRBV7-9 and TRBJ1-1, with D maybe TRBD1 (6 bases). Germline assignment: CDR1 SEHNR and CDR2 FQNEAQ (reference sequence). The CDR3 length is 14 residues. For the CDR3, the DNA is TGTGCCAGCAGCTTAACCAGTACGGGGGCCGAACCCCTTTTT. It translates to CASSLTSTGAEPLF.

The rearrangement uses TRBV25-1 and TRBJ2-5; no firm D call. Between the trimmed V and J ends, which lost 2 bases and 3 bases, there was a span of 10 bases. Germline V gene data show CDR1 as MGHDK and CDR2 as SYGVNS. This CDR3 has 14 amino acids. CDR3 nucleotides: TGTGCCAGCAGTGAAGGTTCTGGAAAAGAGACCCAGTACTTC. Its translation is CASSEGSGKETQYF.

This clonotype has a count of ten or more. This chain joins TRBV27 and TRBJ1-5; no reliable D call. Trimming stripped 5 bases from V and 9 bases from J, with 14 bases between. Germline V lookup: CDR1 MNHEY, CDR2 SMNVEV (reference sequence). CDR3 length: 13 residues. DNA of the CDR3: TGTGCCAGCAGTACCGGCCCGATGATGCCCCAGCATTTT. It specifies CASSTGPMMPQHF.

This clonotype came up many times. This chain links TRBV29-1 with TRBJ2-5; D perhaps matches TRBD1 (6 bases). CDR1 and CDR2 (germline): SQVTM, ANQGSEA. The CDR3 length is 12 residues. V gave up 6 bases and J gave up 5 bases, with 13 bases separating them. The CDR3 protein is CSVNRVRETQYF. The CDR3, as DNA: TGCAGCGTCAACAGGGTACGGGAGACCCAGTACTTC.

This clonotype has a count of ten or more. V is TRBV12-3 or TRBV12-4 and J is TRBJ2-7; D perhaps matches TRBD1 (5 bases). There are 13 residues in the CDR3. The germline V and J ends were trimmed by 0 bases and 5 bases, with 8 bases remaining between them. Here the CDR3 DNA reads TGTGCCAGCAGTTTAGCAGGGGCCGACGAGCAGTACTTC. Encoded protein: CASSLAGADEQYF.

This clonotype was picked up many times. The chain recombines TRBV29-1 with TRBJ2-3; no clear D gene. In germline, CDR1 is SQVTM, CDR2 ANQGSEA. With 6 bases removed from V and 2 bases from J, the gap between germline ends came to 15 bases. The CDR3 is 14 amino acids. This CDR3 reads CSVPRRLLTDTQYF. CDR3 DNA: TGCAGCGTCCCGAGGCGGCTACTCACAGATACGCAGTATTTT.

This clonotype was observed at least ten times. The chain carries TRBV4-2 and TRBJ2-7; possible D gene TRBD2, 6 bases. V was cut by 0 bases and J by 2 bases, with 11 bases left in between. Germline V CDR1 and CDR2: LGHNA, YNFKEQ. The CDR3 has 15 amino acids. The CDR3, as DNA: TGTGCCAGCAGCCAAGATAAGGCGGGGCCCTACGAGCAGTACTTC. It specifies CASSQDKAGPYEQYF.

In this sample, this clonotype turned up a few times. This rearrangement joins TRBV11-2 to TRBJ1-2; D unclear. This CDR3 is 12 amino acids long. Germline assignment: CDR1 SGHAT and CDR2 FQNNGV. Trimming stripped 2 bases from V and 7 bases from J, with 8 bases between. The CDR3 loop is CASSLNGAGYTF. The CDR3 DNA follows: TGTGCCAGCAGCTTAAACGGTGCTGGCTACACCTTC.

This clonotype was seen at least ten times. V and J are TRBV20-1 and TRBJ2-7, with 14 bases matching TRBD2. The junction had 8 bases not matched to a gene; V was cut back by 6 bases and J by 7 bases. Germline V CDR1 and CDR2: DFQATT, SNEGSKA (reference sequence). The CDR3 length is 14 residues. CDR3 in amino acids: CSAPGLAGGKEQYF. The CDR3 bases are TGCAGTGCGCCTGGACTAGCGGGAGGAAAAGAGCAGTACTTC.

This clonotype was seen many times. The gene calls are TRBV6-1 and TRBJ1-5; possible D gene TRBD1, 5 bases. CDR3 size: 15 residues. The germline V gene encodes CDR1 MNHNS and CDR2 SASEGT. V lost 5 bases, J lost 3 bases, and 14 bases lay in between. CDR3 DNA sequence: TGTGCCAGCAGTCCCCGGGACGGACACAATCAGCCCCAGCATTTT. It translates to CASSPRDGHNQPQHF.

This clonotype was seen repeatedly, ten times or more. CDR3 region: CSAEQIGGTSNQPQHF. The CDR3 coding sequence is TGCAGTGCTGAACAAATAGGGGGCACGAGCAATCAGCCCCAGCATTTT. The chain joins TRBV20-1 to TRBJ1-5; 7 bases are a match to TRBD1. The V gene end was trimmed by 5 bases and the J gene end by 1 base; junction bases not matched to a gene: 11. This CDR3 region has 16 residues. The germline V gene encodes CDR1 DFQATT and CDR2 SNEGSKA (reference sequence).

This clonotype appeared a few times. A clone one base away is much larger, so this may be a read error. The V and J genes are TRBV12-3 or TRBV12-4 and TRBJ2-2; unclear D gene. The CDR3 totals 12 residues. The CDR3 nucleotides read TGTGTCAGCAGCCGGAGCACCGGGGAGCTGTTTTTT. The encoded protein is CVSSRSTGELFF.

This clonotype came up many times. V usage is TRBV29-1 and J usage is TRBJ2-7; no clear D. The CDR3 covers 15 residues. Germline V gives CDR1 SQVTM, CDR2 ANQGSEA. Trimming took 0 bases from V and 0 from J, leaving 12 bases between them. The DNA for the CDR3 is TGCAGCGTTGAAGATAGGGAAGGAAACTCCTACGAGCAGTACTTC. Encoded protein: CSVEDREGNSYEQYF.

As concerns this clonotype: The CDR3 does not close with the conserved phenylalanine or tryptophan, likely indicating a read error. V usage is TRBV20-1 and J usage is TRBJ2-3, with 7 bases that match TRBD1. This CDR3 comprises 14 residues. Germline CDR1 DFQATT, CDR2 SNEGSKA (reference sequence). CDR3 coding DNA: TGCAGCCCCCGCGAGGGGGCCAGTACAGATACGCAGTATCTT. Encoded protein: CSPREGASTDTQYL.

This clonotype was found many times. The V gene is TRBV19, the J gene TRBJ1-3, with D uncertain. Deletions cut 6 bases from V and 0 bases from J, with 9 bases between. The CDR3 contains 14 residues. The germline gives CDR1 LNHDA, CDR2 SQIVND (reference sequence). The CDR3 loop is CASSLEGSGNTIYF. CDR3 bases: TGTGCCAGTAGCCTAGAGGGCTCTGGAAACACCATATATTTT.

Note on this clonotype: This may come from a read error, since a much larger clone is one base off. The chain carries TRBV5-1 and TRBJ1-2; D is ambiguous. Germline V gene lookup returns CDR1 SGHRS and CDR2 YFSETQ. Trimming shortened V by 0 bases and J by 4 bases, and 13 bases separated the two germline ends. This CDR3 is built from 15 residues. The CDR3 loop reads CASSLEQHGGYGYTF. In DNA, the CDR3 is TGCGCCAGCAGCTTGGAACAACATGGTGGCTATGGCTACACCTTC.

Concerning this clonotype itself: A read error may be the cause here, since a much bigger clone is one base away. The chain recombines TRBV5-5 with TRBJ2-5; maybe TRBD1 (5 bases). Germline assignment: CDR1 SGHKS and CDR2 YYEKEE (reference sequence). CDR3 length equals 15 residues. The CDR3 sequence: CVSSLLAGPGETQYF. In nucleotides, the CDR3 is TGTGTCAGCAGCTTGTTAGCAGGGCCCGGAGAGACCCAGTACTTC.

This clonotype was seen repeatedly, ten times or more. The rearrangement links TRBV6-5 to TRBJ1-1; the D is unclear. The V gene's germline CDR1 is MNHEY and CDR2 SVGAGI. The CDR3 contains 15 residues. Trimming stripped 2 bases from V and 1 base from J, with 11 bases between. CDR3 DNA: TGTGCCAGCAGTTACGCACAGCTTAAGAACACTGAAGCTTTCTTT. Translated: CASSYAQLKNTEAFF.

V usage is TRBV7-2 and J usage is TRBJ2-7; 7 bases map to TRBD2. This CDR3 spans 15 amino acids. V lost 2 bases to trimming and J lost 4 bases; unmatched junction nucleotides: 8. Germline CDR1 and CDR2: SGHTA and FQGNSA. CDR3: CASSLTQGGSYEQYF. CDR3 nucleotides: TGTGCCAGCAGCTTAACCCAGGGAGGGAGTTACGAGCAGTACTTC.

The gene calls are TRBV11-2 and TRBJ2-7, with D possibly being TRBD2 (6 bases). The germline V gene encodes CDR1 SGHAT and CDR2 FQNNGV. CDR3 length equals 12 residues. V was cut by 6 bases and J by 3 bases, with 9 bases left in between. The CDR3 sequence is CASRTRNYEQYF. In DNA form, the CDR3 reads TGTGCCAGCAGGACTAGGAACTACGAGCAGTACTTC.

In this sample, this clonotype turned up many times. The rearrangement joins TRBV20-1 to TRBJ2-5; 12 positions match TRBD2. The V and J ends lost 6 bases and 5 bases, in that order; junction bases with no gene match: 13. CDR3 length: 16 amino acids. The germline gives CDR1 DFQATT, CDR2 SNEGSKA (reference sequence). CDR3 sequence: CSAQRASGRARETQYF. CDR3 nucleotides: TGCAGTGCCCAGCGGGCTAGCGGGAGGGCCAGGGAGACCCAGTACTTC.

This clonotype was found many times. V gene TRBV27 combines with J gene TRBJ1-6; the match to TRBD1 covers 10 bases. CDR1 MNHEY and CDR2 SMNVEV come from the germline V gene (reference sequence). The V segment lost 6 bases and the J segment 6 bases; nucleotides outside the gene matches: 8. This CDR3 region has 16 residues. The CDR3 loop is CASSSTGTGANSPLHF. The DNA of the CDR3 is TGTGCCAGCAGCTCGACCGGGACAGGGGCTAATTCACCCCTCCACTTT.

This clonotype was counted only a few times. The genes are TRBV13 and TRBJ2-1; D might be TRBD2 (5 bases). The CDR3 is 15 residues long. V was clipped by 4 bases and J by 8 bases, with 18 bases between them. Germline V gene data show CDR1 as PRHDT and CDR2 as FYEKMQ (reference sequence). This CDR3 reads CASSSPAEDGDEQFF. The CDR3 bases are TGTGCCAGCAGCTCTCCAGCAGAGGACGGGGATGAGCAGTTCTTC.